This T cell receptor (beta chain) is drawn from a study of blood T cells in healthy people across ages (dated by TCRdb to the mid-2010s). As for the study more broadly: In model experiments, template switching captured roughly one uniquely barcoded TCR beta cDNA molecule for every two T cells. The study measured age-related changes in TCR beta repertoire diversity using deep sequencing normalized with unique cDNA molecular identifiers. Donors were grouped into four age groups: young (average approximately 15 years), middle-aged (over 35), aged (approximately 67) and long-lived (less than 85). To avoid experimental bias, donors of different ages were spread randomly across the sequencing lanes. The study analyzed two additional independent replicas of 1 million unique cDNA reads from the same blood draw for two donors, one aged 18 to 30 and one aged 80 or older. Beyond this particular receptor, the publication reports: Estimates of total diversity from one million sequenced T cells were regarded as lower bounds and underestimates. Conclusive comparison of naive and antigen-experienced compartments was prevented by the profiling of bulk unsorted PBMCs. Observed TCR beta diversity per million T cells fell roughly linearly with age, and a significant reduction was already apparent by age around 39. Because donor CMV infection status was unknown, age-related changes in expanded clonotypes were potentially confounded. There was a strong correlation between observed TCR beta diversity and the percentage of naive T cells measured by flow cytometry. Compared with the aged group, more naive CD4+ T cells, fewer expanded clones and increased TCR diversity were shown by the long-lived group, suggesting age selection.

Library method: 5' RACE. Sequencing was carried out with an Illumina HiSeq 2500. A second roughly 6 to 12 cycle PCR used a sample-barcoded 5' primer and a J-beta primer mix. Each TCR beta cDNA molecule received a unique molecular identifier from a template-switch 5' adaptor carrying 12 random nucleotides. Each sample yielded at least 2.5 million CDR3-containing paired-end reads. The Mint cDNA synthesis kit, primed by a TRBC-specific oligonucleotide, was used to synthesize first-strand cDNA from all RNA. Following uracil-DNA glycosylase treatment, all cDNA underwent a first 18-cycle PCR with the universal primers M1SS and BC2_uni_R. The study's own analysis went as follows. For normalization, 1 million high-quality reads were randomly selected from each sample, with every read carrying a distinct molecular identifier. Instead of being binned into consensus sequences, reads with shared molecular identifiers were discarded. MiTCR, set to a Q25 quality threshold and the strictest error-elimination algorithm, was used for CDR3 identification, clonotype clustering and error correction. A nonparametric unseen species model with Euler transformation was used to estimate a lower bound on total TCR beta diversity. TCRdb reprocessed the public reads (quality trimming at Q25 with fastp, clone calling with MiXCR) and kept in-frame beta chains. Rows are unified per CDR3 protein, each entry keeping the most common DNA and genes. V and J calls and clone size were set by TCRdb, not the authors. The sample table shows more than 550,000 distinct CDR3 sequences, and 22% are seen once. Of the sample, roughly 22% is held by the ten largest clones.

This clonotype was found a few times. The clone's antigen remains unknown. No much larger clonotype is one base removed from it; base qualities were not supplied. The donors were some 39 Caucasian individuals from Russia, aged roughly 6 to 90 years, who were systemically healthy. Each donor gave around 9 milliliters of peripheral blood, collected into EDTA-treated Vacutainer tubes. Ficoll-Paque density-gradient centrifugation was used to isolate PBMCs, with at least 6.5 million per sample. Total RNA was extracted from PBMCs with Trizol reagent, with at least 6 micrograms obtained per sample. Naive CD45RAhigh/CD27high T cell percentages were measured by flow cytometry on a PBMC aliquot from every donor. The CDR3 runs 14 amino acids, cysteine and phenylalanine included. Of all the DNA, just the CDR3 is kept, 42 bases in frame from base 1. As encoded in the germline V gene (reference sequence), CDR1 is LGHDT while CDR2 is YNNKEL.

The receptor chain draws on TRBV3-1 and TRBJ2-5; no D gene can be assigned with confidence. The J call is uncertain, as TRBJ2-1 better fits the DNA end. The TCR was taken from a man aged 65 to 85 in good health. What was sequenced was blood. The CDR3 reads as follows: CASSQRQSHSEQFF. At the DNA level, the sequence is TGTGCCAGCAGCCAACGACAAAGCCACAGTGAGCAGTTCTTC.